This T cell receptor beta chain emerged from a study of PD-L1 blockade in urothelial cancer. Study as a whole: Intravenous atezolizumab, 1,200 mg every 3 weeks, was begun by patients around 2014. Bladder-origin urothelial cancer in males covered about 90% of the roughly 30 patients.

Time point meaning: pretreatment peripheral blood. Only in-frame clones appear in the TCRdb table, and some are missing; sequencing was by immunoSEQ multiplex PCR. The data show some 45,000 clones, around 81% seen once. The CDR3 is made up of 18 amino acids. The germline V gene encodes CDR1 MRHNA and CDR2 SNTAGT. V trimming: 4 bases; J trimming: 2 bases; junction bases outside the gene matches: 11. The chain uses TRBV6-4 and TRBJ2-7; 13 bases line up with TRBD2. This TCR was recovered from a man aged 55 to 70 with urothelial cancer. Sequenced here: PBMCs, sampled around atezolizumab (anti-PD-L1) treatment. The CDR3 DNA reads TGTGCCAGCAGTGGGACTAGCGGGAGTTTTAGGCGGCCCTACGAGCAGTACTTC. This gives the protein CASSGTSGSFRRPYEQYF.